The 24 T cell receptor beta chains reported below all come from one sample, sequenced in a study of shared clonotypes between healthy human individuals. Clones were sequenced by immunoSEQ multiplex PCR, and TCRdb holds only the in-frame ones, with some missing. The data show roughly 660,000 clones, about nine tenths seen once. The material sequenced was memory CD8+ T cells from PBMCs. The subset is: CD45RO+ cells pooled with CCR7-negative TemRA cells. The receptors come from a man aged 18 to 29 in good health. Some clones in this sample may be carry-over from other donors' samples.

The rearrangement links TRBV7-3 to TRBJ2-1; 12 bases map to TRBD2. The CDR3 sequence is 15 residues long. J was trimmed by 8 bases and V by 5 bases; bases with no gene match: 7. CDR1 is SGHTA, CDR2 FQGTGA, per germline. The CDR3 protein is CASSLRLAGVYEQFF. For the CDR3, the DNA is TGTGCCAGCAGCCTCCGACTAGCGGGAGTCTATGAGCAGTTCTTC. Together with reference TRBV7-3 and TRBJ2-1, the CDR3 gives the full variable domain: GAGVSQTPSNKVTEKGKYVELRCDPISGHTALYWYRQSLGQGPEFLIYFQGTGAADDSGLPNDRFFAVRPEGSVSTLKIQRTERGDSAVYLCASSLRLAGVYEQFFGPGTRLTVL.

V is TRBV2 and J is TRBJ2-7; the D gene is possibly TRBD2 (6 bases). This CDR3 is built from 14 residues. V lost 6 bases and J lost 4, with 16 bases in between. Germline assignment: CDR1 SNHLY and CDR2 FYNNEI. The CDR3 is CASRGGAISYEQYF. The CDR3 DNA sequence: TGTGCCAGCAGGGGGGGAGCGATTTCTTACGAGCAGTACTTC. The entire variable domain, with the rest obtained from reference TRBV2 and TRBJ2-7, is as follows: EPEVTQTPSHQVTQMGQEVILRCVPISNHLYFYWYRQILGQKVEFLVSFYNNEISEKSEIFDDQFSVERPDGSNFTLKIRSTKLEDSAMYFCASRGGAISYEQYFGPGTRLTVT.

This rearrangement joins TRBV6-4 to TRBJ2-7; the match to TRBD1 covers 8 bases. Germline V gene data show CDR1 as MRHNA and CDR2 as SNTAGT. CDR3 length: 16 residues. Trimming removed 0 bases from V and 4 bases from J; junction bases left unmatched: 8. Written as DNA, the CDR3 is TGTGCCAGCAGTGACTCTAGGCGGGACAGGAGATACGAGCAGTACTTC. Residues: CASSDSRRDRRYEQYF.

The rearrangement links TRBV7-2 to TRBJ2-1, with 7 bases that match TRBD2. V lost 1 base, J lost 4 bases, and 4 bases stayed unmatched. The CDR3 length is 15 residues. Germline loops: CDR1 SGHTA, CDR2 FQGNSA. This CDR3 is CASSLEWDYYNEQFF. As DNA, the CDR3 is TGTGCCAGCAGCTTAGAATGGGACTATTACAATGAGCAGTTCTTC.

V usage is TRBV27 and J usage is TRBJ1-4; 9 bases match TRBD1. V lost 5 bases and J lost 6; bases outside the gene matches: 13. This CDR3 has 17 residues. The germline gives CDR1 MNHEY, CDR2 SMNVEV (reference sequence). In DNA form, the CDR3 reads TGTGCCAGCAGTGCTAATCCGGACAGGGGAATTCATGAAAAACTGTTTTTT. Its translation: CASSANPDRGIHEKLFF.

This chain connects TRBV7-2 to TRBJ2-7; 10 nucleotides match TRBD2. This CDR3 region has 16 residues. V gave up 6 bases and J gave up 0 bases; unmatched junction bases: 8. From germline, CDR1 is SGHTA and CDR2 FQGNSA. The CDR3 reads CASSLKPSGSSYEQYF. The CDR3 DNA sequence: TGTGCCAGCAGTTTAAAACCTAGCGGGAGCTCCTACGAGCAGTACTTC.

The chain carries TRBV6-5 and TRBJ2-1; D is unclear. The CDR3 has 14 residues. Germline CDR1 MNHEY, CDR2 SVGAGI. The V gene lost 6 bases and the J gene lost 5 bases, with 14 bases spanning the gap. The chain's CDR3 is CASRTTVRNNEQFF. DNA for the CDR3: TGTGCCAGCAGGACGACTGTGAGAAACAATGAGCAGTTCTTC.

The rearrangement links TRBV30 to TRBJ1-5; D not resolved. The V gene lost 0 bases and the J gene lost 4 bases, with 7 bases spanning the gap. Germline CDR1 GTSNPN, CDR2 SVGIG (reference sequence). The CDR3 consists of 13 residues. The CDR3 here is CAWSVIPNQPQHF. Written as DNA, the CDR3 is TGTGCCTGGAGTGTTATCCCTAATCAGCCCCAGCATTTT.

The CDR3 is CASSPSLDIQETQYF. Here the CDR3 DNA reads TGTGCCAGCAGCCCCTCTCTCGACATTCAAGAGACCCAGTACTTC. The chain uses TRBV4-2 and TRBJ2-5; no clear D gene. CDR1 and CDR2 from the germline V gene are LGHNA and YNFKEQ. CDR3 length: 15 residues. V gave up 4 bases and J gave up 2 bases, with 14 bases separating them.

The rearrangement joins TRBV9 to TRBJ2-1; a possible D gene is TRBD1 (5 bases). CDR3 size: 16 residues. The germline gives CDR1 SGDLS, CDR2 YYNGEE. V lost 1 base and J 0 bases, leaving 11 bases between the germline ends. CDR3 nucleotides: TGTGCCAGCAGCGTATCCGACAGAGACTCCTACAATGAGCAGTTCTTC. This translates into CASSVSDRDSYNEQFF.

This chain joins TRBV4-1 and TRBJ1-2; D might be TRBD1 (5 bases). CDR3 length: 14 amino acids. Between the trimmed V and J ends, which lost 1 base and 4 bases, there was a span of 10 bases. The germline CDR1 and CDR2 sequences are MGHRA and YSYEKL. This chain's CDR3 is CASSQAQGSYGYTF. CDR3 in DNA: TGCGCCAGCAGCCAAGCCCAGGGCTCCTATGGCTACACCTTC.

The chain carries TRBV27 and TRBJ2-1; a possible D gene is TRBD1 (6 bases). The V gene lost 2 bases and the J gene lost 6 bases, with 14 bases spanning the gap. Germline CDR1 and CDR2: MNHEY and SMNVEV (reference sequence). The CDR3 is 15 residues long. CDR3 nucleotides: TGTGCCAGCAGTTTAAAGGCAGGGGCCGCCAATGAGCAGTTCTTC. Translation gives CASSLKAGAANEQFF.

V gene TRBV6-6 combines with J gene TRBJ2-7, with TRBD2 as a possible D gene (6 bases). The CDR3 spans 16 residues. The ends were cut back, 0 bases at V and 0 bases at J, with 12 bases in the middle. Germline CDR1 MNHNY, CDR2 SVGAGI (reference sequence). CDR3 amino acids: CASSYSVPGVSYEQYF. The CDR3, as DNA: TGTGCCAGCAGTTACTCGGTTCCGGGGGTCTCCTACGAGCAGTACTTC.

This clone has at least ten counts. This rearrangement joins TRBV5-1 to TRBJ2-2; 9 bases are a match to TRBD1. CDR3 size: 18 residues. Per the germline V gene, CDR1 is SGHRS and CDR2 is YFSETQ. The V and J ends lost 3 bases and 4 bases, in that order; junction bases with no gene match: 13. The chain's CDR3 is CASSYPPGQGLVTGELFF. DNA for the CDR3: TGCGCCAGCAGCTACCCCCCTGGACAGGGGTTGGTCACCGGGGAGCTGTTTTTT.

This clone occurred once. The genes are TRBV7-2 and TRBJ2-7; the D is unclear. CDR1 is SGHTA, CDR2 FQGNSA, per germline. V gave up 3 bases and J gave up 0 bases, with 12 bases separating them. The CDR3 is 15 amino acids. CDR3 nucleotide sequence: TGTGCCAGCAGCTTGAAAGGGTCGCCCTCCTACGAGCAGTACTTC. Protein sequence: CASSLKGSPSYEQYF.

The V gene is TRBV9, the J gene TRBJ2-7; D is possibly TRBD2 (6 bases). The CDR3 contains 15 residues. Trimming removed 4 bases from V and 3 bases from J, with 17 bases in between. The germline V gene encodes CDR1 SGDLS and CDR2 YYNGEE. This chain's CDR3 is CASSPAGKEDYEQYF. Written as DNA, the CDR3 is TGTGCCAGCAGCCCCGCGGGGAAGGAGGACTACGAGCAGTACTTC.

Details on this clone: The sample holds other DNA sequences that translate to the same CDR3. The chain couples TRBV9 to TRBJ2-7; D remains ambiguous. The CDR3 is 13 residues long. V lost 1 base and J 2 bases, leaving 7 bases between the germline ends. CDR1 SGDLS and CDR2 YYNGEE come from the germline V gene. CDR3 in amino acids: CASSVSPTYEQYF. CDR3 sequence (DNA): TGTGCCAGCAGCGTAAGCCCAACCTACGAGCAGTACTTC.

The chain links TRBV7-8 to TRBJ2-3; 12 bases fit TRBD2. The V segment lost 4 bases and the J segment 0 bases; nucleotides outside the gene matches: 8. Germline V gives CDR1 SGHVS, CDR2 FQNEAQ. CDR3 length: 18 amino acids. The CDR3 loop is CASSSYRTSGMSTDTQYF. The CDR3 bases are TGTGCCAGCAGCTCCTACCGGACTAGCGGGATGAGCACAGATACGCAGTATTTT.

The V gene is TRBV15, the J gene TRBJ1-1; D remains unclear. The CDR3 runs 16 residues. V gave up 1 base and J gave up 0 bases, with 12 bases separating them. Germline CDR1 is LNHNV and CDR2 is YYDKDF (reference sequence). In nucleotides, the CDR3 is TGTGCCACCAGCAGAGTATACAGTTACATGAACACTGAAGCTTTCTTT. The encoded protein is CATSRVYSYMNTEAFF.

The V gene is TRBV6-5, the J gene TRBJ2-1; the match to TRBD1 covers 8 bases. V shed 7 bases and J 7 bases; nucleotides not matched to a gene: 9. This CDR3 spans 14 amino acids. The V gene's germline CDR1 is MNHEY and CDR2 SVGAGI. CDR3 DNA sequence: TGTGCCAGCAAAGGACAGGGCCCCTGGAATGAGCAGTTCTTC. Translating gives CASKGQGPWNEQFF.

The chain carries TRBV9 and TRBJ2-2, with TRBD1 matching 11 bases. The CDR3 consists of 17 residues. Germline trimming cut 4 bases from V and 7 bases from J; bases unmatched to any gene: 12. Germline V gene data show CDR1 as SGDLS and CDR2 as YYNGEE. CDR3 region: CASSPYPGQGVIGELFF. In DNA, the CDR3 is TGTGCCAGCAGCCCGTACCCGGGACAGGGGGTTATCGGGGAGCTGTTTTTT.

The CDR3 reads CASSFQGIMNTEAFF. Here the CDR3 DNA reads TGTGCCAGCAGTTTCCAAGGGATTATGAACACTGAAGCTTTCTTT. The V and J genes are TRBV27 and TRBJ1-1, with D uncertain. This CDR3 is 15 amino acids long. Germline CDR1 MNHEY, CDR2 SMNVEV (reference sequence). Trimming removed 3 bases at V and 0 bases at J, with 11 bases between.

CDR3 region: CASSTLLRRGSDYTGELFF. CDR3 nucleotides: TGTGCCAGTAGTACCCTCCTCCGCAGAGGGTCGGATTACACCGGGGAGCTGTTTTTT. The chain employs TRBV19 and TRBJ2-2; D perhaps matches TRBD2 (5 bases). The CDR3 spans 19 residues. The V gene lost 4 bases and the J gene lost 3 bases, with 24 bases spanning the gap. Germline lookup yields CDR1 LNHDA and CDR2 SQIVND (reference sequence).

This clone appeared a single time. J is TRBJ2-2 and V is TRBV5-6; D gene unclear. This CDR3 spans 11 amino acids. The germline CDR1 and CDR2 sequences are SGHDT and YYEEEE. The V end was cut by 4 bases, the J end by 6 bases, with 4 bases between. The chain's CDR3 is CASSASGELFF. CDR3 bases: TGTGCCAGCAGCGCCTCCGGGGAGCTGTTTTTT.